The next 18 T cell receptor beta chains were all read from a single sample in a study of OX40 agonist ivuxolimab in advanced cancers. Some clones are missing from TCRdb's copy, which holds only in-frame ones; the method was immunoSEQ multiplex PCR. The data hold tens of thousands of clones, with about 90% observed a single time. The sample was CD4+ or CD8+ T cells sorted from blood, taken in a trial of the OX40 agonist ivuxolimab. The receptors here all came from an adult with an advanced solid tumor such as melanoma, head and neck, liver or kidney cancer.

CDR3 DNA sequence: TGTGCCTGGAGTGGACTAGCGGGGAGCGAGACCCAGTACTTC. Translation: CAWSGLAGSETQYF. This rearrangement joins TRBV30 to TRBJ2-5; TRBD2 aligns across 11 bases. V lost 1 base, J lost 5 bases, and 3 bases stayed unmatched. This CDR3 is built from 14 residues. Germline V CDR1 and CDR2: GTSNPN, SVGIG (reference sequence).

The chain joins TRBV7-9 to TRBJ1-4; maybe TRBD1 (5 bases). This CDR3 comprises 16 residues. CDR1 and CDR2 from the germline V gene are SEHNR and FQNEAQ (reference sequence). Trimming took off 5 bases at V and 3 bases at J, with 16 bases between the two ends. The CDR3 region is CASSLQVGPPNEKLFF. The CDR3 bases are TGTGCCAGCAGCCTACAGGTTGGCCCTCCTAATGAAAAACTGTTTTTT.

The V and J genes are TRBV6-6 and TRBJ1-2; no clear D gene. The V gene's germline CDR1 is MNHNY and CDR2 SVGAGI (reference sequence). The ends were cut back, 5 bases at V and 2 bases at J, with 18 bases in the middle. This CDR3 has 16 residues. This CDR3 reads CASSNMGQLENYGYTF. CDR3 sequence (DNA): TGTGCCAGCAGTAATATGGGCCAGCTGGAAAACTATGGCTACACCTTC.

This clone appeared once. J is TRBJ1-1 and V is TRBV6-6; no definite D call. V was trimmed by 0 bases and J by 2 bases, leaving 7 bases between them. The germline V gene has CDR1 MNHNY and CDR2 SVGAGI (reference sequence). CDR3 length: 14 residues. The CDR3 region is CASSYSRYNTEAFF. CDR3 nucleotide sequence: TGTGCCAGCAGTTACTCGAGATACAACACTGAAGCTTTCTTT.

The CDR3 is CASSSSREGEQFF. The DNA of the CDR3 is TGTGCCAGCAGCTCGAGCAGGGAGGGTGAGCAGTTCTTC. The genes are TRBV7-3 and TRBJ2-1, with TRBD2 matching over 7 bases. The germline V gene encodes CDR1 SGHTA and CDR2 FQGTGA. Trimming at V came to 4 bases and at J to 9 bases, leaving 6 bases not matched to a gene. This CDR3 contains 13 residues.

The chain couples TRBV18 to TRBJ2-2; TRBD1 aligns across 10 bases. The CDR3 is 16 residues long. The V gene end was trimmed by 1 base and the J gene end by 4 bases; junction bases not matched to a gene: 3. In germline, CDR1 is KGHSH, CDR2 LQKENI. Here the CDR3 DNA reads TGTGCCAGCTCACCACGGACAGGGGGGACCACCGGGGAGCTGTTTTTT. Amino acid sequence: CASSPRTGGTTGELFF.

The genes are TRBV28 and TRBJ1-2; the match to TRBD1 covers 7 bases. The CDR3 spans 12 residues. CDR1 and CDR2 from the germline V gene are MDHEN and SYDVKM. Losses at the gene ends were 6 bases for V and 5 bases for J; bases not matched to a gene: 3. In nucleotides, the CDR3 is TGTGCCAGCAGACCGGGACAGTATGGCTACACCTTC. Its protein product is CASRPGQYGYTF.

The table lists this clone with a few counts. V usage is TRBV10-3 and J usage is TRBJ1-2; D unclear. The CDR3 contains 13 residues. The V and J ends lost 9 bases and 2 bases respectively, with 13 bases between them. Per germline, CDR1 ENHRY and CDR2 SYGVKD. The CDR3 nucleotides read TGTGCCATAAGAGCCCCACTCAACTATGGCTACACCTTC. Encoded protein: CAIRAPLNYGYTF.

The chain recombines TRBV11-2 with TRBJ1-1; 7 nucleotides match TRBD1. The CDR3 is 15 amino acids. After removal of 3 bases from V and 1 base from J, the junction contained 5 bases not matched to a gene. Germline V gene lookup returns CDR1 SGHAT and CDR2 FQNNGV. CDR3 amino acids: CASSFPGQRNTEAFF. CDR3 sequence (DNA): TGTGCCAGCAGCTTCCCGGGACAGAGGAACACTGAAGCTTTCTTT.

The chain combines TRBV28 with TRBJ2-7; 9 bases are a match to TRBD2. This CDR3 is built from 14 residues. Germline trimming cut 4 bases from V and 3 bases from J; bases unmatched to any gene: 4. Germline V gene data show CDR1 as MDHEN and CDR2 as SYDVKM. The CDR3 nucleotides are TGTGCCAGCAGTTCCCCTAGCGGGAACTACGAGCAGTACTTC. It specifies CASSSPSGNYEQYF.

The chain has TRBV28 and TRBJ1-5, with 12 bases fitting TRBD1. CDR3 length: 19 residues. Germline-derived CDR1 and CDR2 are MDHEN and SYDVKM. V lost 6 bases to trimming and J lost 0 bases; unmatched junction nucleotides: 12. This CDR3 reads CASSSGDRGRLYSNQPQHF. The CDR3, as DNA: TGTGCCAGCAGCTCAGGGGACAGGGGGCGATTATATAGCAATCAGCCCCAGCATTTT.

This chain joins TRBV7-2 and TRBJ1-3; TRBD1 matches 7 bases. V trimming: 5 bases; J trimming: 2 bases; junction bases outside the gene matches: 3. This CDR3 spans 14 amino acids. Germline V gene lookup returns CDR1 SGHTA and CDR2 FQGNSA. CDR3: CASSPDRAGNTIYF. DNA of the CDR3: TGTGCCAGCAGCCCTGACAGGGCTGGAAACACCATATATTTT. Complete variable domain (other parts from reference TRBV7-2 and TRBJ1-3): GAGVSQSPSNKVTEKGKDVELRCDPISGHTALYWYRQSLGQGLEFLIYFQGNSAPDKSGLPSDRFSAERTGGSVSTLTIQRTQQEDSAVYLCASSPDRAGNTIYFGEGSWLTVV.

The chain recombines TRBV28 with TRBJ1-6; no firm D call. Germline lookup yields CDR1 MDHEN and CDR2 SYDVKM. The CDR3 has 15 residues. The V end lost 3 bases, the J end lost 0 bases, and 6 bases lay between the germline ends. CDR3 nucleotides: TGTGCCAGCAGTTTGCAGGTCTCCTATAATTCACCCCTCCACTTT. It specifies CASSLQVSYNSPLHF.

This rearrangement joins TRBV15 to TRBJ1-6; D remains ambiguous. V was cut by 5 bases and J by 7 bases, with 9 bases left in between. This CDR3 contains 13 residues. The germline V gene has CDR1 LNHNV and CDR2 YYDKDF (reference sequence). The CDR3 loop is CATSAGKNSPLHF. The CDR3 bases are TGTGCCACCAGCGCGGGAAAGAATTCACCCCTCCACTTT.

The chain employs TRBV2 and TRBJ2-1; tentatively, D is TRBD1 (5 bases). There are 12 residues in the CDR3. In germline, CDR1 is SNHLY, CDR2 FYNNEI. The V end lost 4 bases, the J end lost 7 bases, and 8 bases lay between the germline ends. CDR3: CASSVKGNEQFF. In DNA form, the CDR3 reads TGTGCCAGCAGTGTAAAGGGGAATGAGCAGTTCTTC.

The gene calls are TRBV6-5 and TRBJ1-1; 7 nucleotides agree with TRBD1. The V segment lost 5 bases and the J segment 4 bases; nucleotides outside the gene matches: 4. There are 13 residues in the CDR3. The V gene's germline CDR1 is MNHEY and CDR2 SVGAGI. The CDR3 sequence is CASSTHRGTEAFF. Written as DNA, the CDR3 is TGTGCCAGCAGTACCCACAGGGGCACTGAAGCTTTCTTT.

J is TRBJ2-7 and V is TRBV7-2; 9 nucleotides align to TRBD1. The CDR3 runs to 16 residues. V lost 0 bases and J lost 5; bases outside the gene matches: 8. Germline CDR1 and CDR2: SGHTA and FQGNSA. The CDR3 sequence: CASSLAGQGLSHEQYF. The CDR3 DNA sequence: TGTGCCAGCAGCTTAGCGGGACAGGGATTATCCCACGAGCAGTACTTC.

The CDR3 is CASSLAPRSNEKLFF. Written as DNA, the CDR3 is TGTGCCAGCAGCTTAGCGCCCCGGTCTAATGAAAAACTGTTTTTT. The V call is TRBV7-6, the J call TRBJ1-4, with D unclear. The V end lost 0 bases, the J end lost 3 bases, and 8 bases lay between the germline ends. Germline CDR1 is SGHVS and CDR2 is FNYEAQ. The CDR3 has 15 residues.